What follows are 12 T cell receptor beta chains derived from one specimen sequenced in a study of spatial heterogeneity in lung cancer. Stated time point: sample taken at primary tumor resection. The study sequenced unsorted whole RNA from tumor, nontumor lung or frozen PBMC. TCRdb re-called the 5' RACE reads through MiXCR, storing one row per CDR3 protein. Here the sample spans about 25,000 distinct CDR3 sequences, 5.5% to 8% being singletons. The source was PBMCs, collected at surgery. These receptors all stem from a male donor with early-stage non-small cell lung cancer.

This clonotype has ten or more counts. The chain combines TRBV28 with TRBJ2-6; the D is unclear. CDR1 is MDHEN and CDR2 is SYDVKM in the germline V gene. The CDR3 covers 14 residues. V lost 8 bases and J lost 2, with 10 bases in between. The CDR3 spells CASGFAAGANVLTF. CDR3 sequence (DNA): TGTGCCAGCGGCTTCGCGGCTGGGGCCAACGTCCTGACTTTC.

The rearrangement uses TRBV12-3 or TRBV12-4 and TRBJ2-3; weak D call: TRBD1 (6 bases). The V and J ends lost 2 bases and 3 bases respectively, with 9 bases between them. This CDR3 has 14 residues. The CDR3 reads CASSLTQGTDTQYF. For the CDR3, the DNA is TGTGCCAGCAGTTTAACTCAGGGGACAGATACGCAGTATTTT.

For this clonotype: At one of its ends the junction is not consistent with the germline gene, which may arise from a read error. The chain joins TRBV27 to TRBJ2-1; unclear D gene. Germline V lookup: CDR1 MNHEY, CDR2 SMNVEV (reference sequence). The CDR3 extends over 15 amino acids. The chain's CDR3 is CASSLPNSLYNEQLF. For the CDR3, the DNA is TGTGCCAGCAGTTTACCAAATAGCCTATACAATGAGCAGCTCTTC.

The chain employs TRBV7-3 and TRBJ2-7; weak D call: TRBD1 (6 bases). The CDR3 is made up of 14 amino acids. CDR1 is SGHTA and CDR2 is FQGTGA in the germline V gene. The V end was cut by 5 bases, the J end by 7 bases, with 18 bases between. The DNA of the CDR3 is TGTGCCAGCAGCGCACAGGGCCCCCTTGGGGAGCAGTACTTC. Translating it yields CASSAQGPLGEQYF.

This clonotype has just a few counts. The rearrangement links TRBV2 to TRBJ2-1; TRBD1 matches at 11 bases. V was pared by 5 bases and J by 8 bases, with 8 bases of the junction left unmatched. This CDR3 spans 15 amino acids. Looked up from germline, CDR1 is SNHLY and CDR2 is FYNNEI. For the CDR3, the DNA is TGTGCCAGCAGTCAATTAATGGGACAGGGGGATGAGCAGTTCTTC. As protein: CASSQLMGQGDEQFF.

This clonotype was observed many times. The chain employs TRBV12-3 or TRBV12-4 and TRBJ2-1; weak D call: TRBD1 (5 bases). This CDR3 has 14 amino acids. V dropped 3 bases and J dropped 0 bases, with 6 bases sitting between them. The CDR3 loop is CASSFQGSYNEQFF. CDR3 bases: TGTGCCAGCAGTTTTCAGGGCTCCTACAATGAGCAGTTCTTC.

The sample holds many counts of this clonotype. V usage is TRBV20-1 and J usage is TRBJ1-5; D gene unclear. The germline V and J ends were trimmed by 3 bases and 7 bases, with 13 bases remaining between them. This CDR3 contains 13 residues. CDR1 and CDR2 from the germline V gene are DFQATT and SNEGSKA (reference sequence). The CDR3 DNA reads TGCAGTGCTAGGGCATCAATCGAACAGCCCCAGCATTTT. This codes for CSARASIEQPQHF.

This chain links TRBV12-3 or TRBV12-4 with TRBJ2-2; 7 bases align to TRBD1. With V trimmed by 4 bases and J by 3 bases, 5 bases remained unmatched. The CDR3 extends over 15 amino acids. The CDR3 DNA reads as TGTGCCAGCAGTTCGGGACAGAGGGACACCGGGGAGCTGTTTTTT. Amino acids: CASSSGQRDTGELFF.

In its sample, this clonotype was seen a few times. The chain is built from TRBV18 and TRBJ2-1; D not resolved. Trimming took off 2 bases at V and 3 bases at J, with 11 bases between the two ends. This CDR3 has 15 amino acids. CDR1 and CDR2 from the germline V gene are KGHSH and LQKENI. CDR3 amino acids: CASSPTRRHYNEQFF. The CDR3 DNA sequence: TGTGCCAGCTCACCAACCAGACGGCACTACAATGAGCAGTTCTTC.

This clonotype was seen ten or more times. This chain connects TRBV6-2 or TRBV6-3 to TRBJ1-5; D is possibly TRBD1 (6 bases). The germline V gene encodes CDR1 MNHEY and CDR2 SVGEGT. The CDR3 runs 14 residues. The V end lost 3 bases, the J end lost 7 bases, and 13 bases lay between the germline ends. CDR3 sequence: CASSYTQGGQPQHF. CDR3 bases: TGTGCCAGCAGTTATACACAGGGAGGACAGCCCCAGCATTTT.

This clonotype was recorded at least ten times. V is TRBV12-3 or TRBV12-4 and J is TRBJ2-7; 11 positions match TRBD2. CDR3 length: 15 residues. V lost 5 bases, J lost 2 bases, and 5 bases stayed unmatched. The CDR3 DNA reads as TGTGCCAGCAGTCCACTAGCGGGAGCTGCCTACGAGCAGTACTTC. Protein product: CASSPLAGAAYEQYF.

This clonotype was seen ten or more times. The junction and the germline gene differ at one end; a read error may be behind it. The rearrangement links TRBV20-1 to TRBJ1-2; D call uncertain. This CDR3 has 13 residues. CDR1 and CDR2 (germline): DFQATT, SNEGSKA (reference sequence). CDR3 nucleotides: TGCAGTGCTAGAGATTTTATTGGTGGAGTATTCCCCTTC. This codes for CSARDFIGGVFPF.